This T cell receptor (beta chain) was recorded in a study of cytomegalovirus exposure and HLA in healthy donors. Turning to the study itself: The 110 or so validation repertoires used the same platform as the 666 first-cohort repertoires, a later analysis reported.

Study-wide results and limits: Subsequent analysis of the 110 or so validation repertoires found a tendency for first-cohort TCR clusters to co-occur. The authors confirmed in vitro that three CMV-associated chains were specific for CMV antigens.

Generated by immunoSEQ multiplex PCR, the TCRdb table keeps only in-frame clones and is missing some. The table includes 130,000 to 150,000 clones, 91% detected once. From the 120-subject validation cohort, which was separate from the roughly 700-subject first cohort, the donors were drawn. V dropped 0 bases and J dropped 11 bases, with 14 bases sitting between them. The CDR3 length is 13 residues. Germline V CDR1 and CDR2: MNHEY, SVGAGI. Notes on this clone: As yet, its antigen is unknown.

This TCR came from a man younger than 30 in good health and CMV-seronegative. The chain employs TRBV6-5 and TRBJ2-7, with D possibly matching TRBD1 (5 bases). The source material was PBMCs. CDR3 sequence (DNA): TGTGCCAGCAGTTACTCGAAGGGGCTCAAGGAGTACGTC. It translates to CASSYSKGLKEYV.